This T cell receptor beta chain originates from a study of beta chain features in type 1 diabetes (dated by TCRdb to about 2018). Looking at the study overall: Mean age, gender distribution, total cell number and subset yield did not differ between patients and healthy donors. Regulatory and stem cell-like memory subsets were obtained from only 8 patients and roughly 8 healthy donors, while naive and central memory subsets were obtained from all 30 or so donors. A total of 85 million to 140 million sorted cells were examined across all samples, and a strong correlation was observed between cell number per subset and RNA yield. The study compared TCRB repertoires of sorted circulating CD4+ T cell subsets between recently diagnosed type 1 diabetes patients and matched healthy donors.

From the cysteine through the phenylalanine, the CDR3 covers 13 amino acids. Only the CDR3 DNA is retained, 39 bases long and in frame from the first base. The germline V gene sets CDR1 to LGHNA and CDR2 to YSLEER. A distance of 10 bases separates the germline ends of V and J, which lose 4 bases and 4 bases respectively. On the study overall, not on this receptor specifically: Because the HLA sub-analyses included only small numbers of individuals, any influence of HLA type on TCRB rearrangement was left unresolved. Type 1 diabetes patients showed a moderate but significant shortening of TCRB CDR3 length in all four CD4+ subsets. Naive, central memory and regulatory TCRB repertoires appeared to be more alike among patients than among healthy donors. Shorter templates might be favored by PCR, yet because patient and control samples were amplified and corrected together, any such skew would affect both groups equally. Because cDNA was sequenced instead of genomic DNA, activated cells with high expression could be over-represented, although the groups did not differ in activation or CD3 levels. At VDJ recombination sites, type 1 diabetes patients had fewer insertions and more deleted nucleotides, which implies abnormalities in thymic rearrangement.

With respect to this clone: The antigen it binds to is not known. Base qualities are not recorded, but no much larger clone differs from it by a single base.

Each donor gave one peripheral blood draw, approximately 100 mL on average, collected into heparinised tubes. A BD FACSAria II and a panel including CD45RO, CCR7, CD25, CD127, CD95 and CD27 were used to sort naive, central memory, regulatory and stem cell-like memory CD4+ T cells. A purity above 98% was achieved for all sorted populations. PBMCs were isolated right away by Lymphoprep density gradient centrifugation and were stained directly, without culture. So that batch effects would be minimized, each experiment stained and sorted samples in pairs, pairing one healthy donor with one patient. All of the isolated RNA was reverse transcribed with the High Capacity cDNA Reverse Transcription Kit, so expressed TCRB transcripts were sequenced. Deep immunoSEQ sequencing was performed on naive, central memory and regulatory T cell samples, with an average of roughly 3.5 million total reads per sample. Sorted cells were lysed in RLT buffer and RNA was extracted with DNase-treated RNeasy Micro or Mini kits, depending on cell number. To prevent cross-contamination, each cell subset was processed individually, whereas patient and healthy donor samples were processed jointly. TCRB sequences were amplified from cDNA with the immunoSEQ multiplex PCR, producing 87-bp fragments spanning the CDR3 region. The amplicons were sequenced using the Illumina HiSeq platform. The published analysis was carried out like this. PCR bias was corrected computationally using synthetic template baselines, and reads within Hamming distance 2 were collapsed, with unmergeable singletons discarded. By aligning reads against IMGT, V, D and J genes, CDR3 length, and insertions or deletions at six rearrangement sites were assigned. Clonotype counts were normalized to sorted cell number within each subset before computing true diversity and Gini coefficients with the tcR R package. Repertoire sharing was quantified using the overlap coefficient calculated on TCRB nucleotide sequences. TCRdb carries this immuneACCESS record with in-frame sequences only. Its versions omit some clonotypes, under half of them owing to an unresolved V gene in the studies checked, with the rest unexplained. The V and J calls and clone size were taken over from that table, and D and trimming were inferred from the DNA. This sample is represented by 300,000 to 400,000 clones; approximately 9.9% of them were singletons. The ten largest clones take up 1% of the sample.

The V gene is TRBV4-3 and the J gene is TRBJ1-1, and TRBD1 may be the D gene, going by 5 matching bases. The sequenced sample was central memory CD4+ T cells from blood. This TCR came from a man in his thirties or forties with type 1 diabetes. The encoded CDR3 is CASSPGPGTEAFF. In nucleotides, the sequence is TGCGCCAGCAGCCCGGGACCTGGCACTGAAGCTTTCTTT.